Listed below are T cell receptor beta chains from one sample, sequenced in a study of T-cell reconstitution after alpha-beta-depleted transplantation in children. TCRdb reanalysed the PCR reads using MiXCR and keeps one entry per CDR3 protein. The table has roughly 500,000 distinct CDR3 sequences, roughly an eighth seen once; the top ten hold less than 6.5%. Sample: PBMCs from the stem cell graft donor, taken from the stem cell graft. The receptors stem from a human donor who donated a stem cell graft to a child with combined immunodeficiency. Both conserved end residues are part of each CDR3. Fields, in order: CDR3 protein, CDR3 DNA, V gene, clone size, J gene, D gene, CDR3 length. D genes are given only for firm matches. Expanded clones are given a class, and other clones once, few, many or no size at all.

CDR3aa: CASTRLAENTGELFF
CDR3nt: TGCGCCAGCACCCGACTAGCGGAAAACACCGGGGAGCTGTTTTTT
v_gene: TRBV5-1
abundance: few
j_gene: TRBJ2-2
d_gene: TRBD2
len: 15

CDR3aa: CSASSGTNEQYF
CDR3nt: TGCAGTGCTTCCTCCGGGACCAACGAGCAGTACTTC
v_gene: TRBV20-1
abundance: many
j_gene: TRBJ2-7
d_gene: .
len: 12

CDR3aa: CASSSPSDGKETQYF
CDR3nt: TGTGCCAGCAGCTCCCCCTCTGACGGAAAAGAGACCCAGTACTTC
v_gene: TRBV7-8
abundance: .
j_gene: TRBJ2-5
d_gene: .
len: 15

CDR3aa: CASSATRDRGETNTGELFF
CDR3nt: TGTGCCAGCAGCGCGACGAGGGACAGGGGGGAAACGAACACCGGGGAGCTGTTTTTT
v_gene: TRBV9
abundance: .
j_gene: TRBJ2-2
d_gene: TRBD1
len: 19

CDR3aa: CSLIHRRNEQFF
CDR3nt: TGCAGCTTAATTCACAGACGCAATGAGCAGTTCTTC
v_gene: TRBV29-1
abundance: many
j_gene: TRBJ2-1
d_gene: .
len: 12

CDR3aa: CASSSTSSRVPESYEQYF
CDR3nt: TGTGCCAGCAGCTCCACCTCCAGCCGGGTCCCGGAATCCTACGAGCAGTACTTC
v_gene: TRBV3-1
abundance: .
j_gene: TRBJ2-7
d_gene: .
len: 18

CDR3aa: CSATLSMEVGTQYF
CDR3nt: TGCAGTGCTACCCTGAGTATGGAAGTTGGTACGCAGTATTTT
v_gene: TRBV20-1
abundance: few
j_gene: TRBJ2-3
d_gene: .
len: 14

CDR3aa: CATSRDRVEKLFF
CDR3nt: TGTGCCACCAGCAGAGACCGTGTGGAAAAACTGTTTTTT
v_gene: TRBV15
abundance: many
j_gene: TRBJ1-4
d_gene: .
len: 13

CDR3aa: CAISAPTGAGTDTQYF
CDR3nt: TGTGCCATTAGCGCCCCGACAGGCGCGGGCACAGATACGCAGTATTTT
v_gene: TRBV10-3
abundance: many
j_gene: TRBJ2-3
d_gene: .
len: 16

CDR3aa: CASSLAGGKNQPQHF
CDR3nt: TGTGCCAGCAGTCTCGCCGGGGGTAAGAATCAGCCCCAGCATTTT
v_gene: TRBV6-2/TRBV6-3
abundance: .
j_gene: TRBJ1-5
d_gene: .
len: 15

CDR3aa: CASTTGNSYEQYF
CDR3nt: TGTGCCAGCACCACCGGGAACTCCTACGAGCAGTACTTC
v_gene: TRBV12-3/TRBV12-4
abundance: few
j_gene: TRBJ2-7
d_gene: .
len: 13

CDR3aa: CASGTGQGGKNIQYF
CDR3nt: TGCGCCAGCGGTACGGGACAGGGGGGCAAAAACATTCAGTACTTC
v_gene: TRBV5-1
abundance: few
j_gene: TRBJ2-4
d_gene: TRBD1
len: 15

CDR3aa: CATSDSRGYYNEQFF
CDR3nt: TGTGCCACCAGTGATTCCAGGGGGTACTACAATGAGCAGTTCTTC
v_gene: TRBV24-1
abundance: many
j_gene: TRBJ2-1
d_gene: TRBD1
len: 15

CDR3aa: CSARGPISGRIFDNEQFF
CDR3nt: TGCAGTGCTAGAGGACCGATTAGCGGGAGGATTTTTGACAATGAGCAGTTCTTC
v_gene: TRBV20-1
abundance: few
j_gene: TRBJ2-1
d_gene: TRBD2
len: 18

CDR3aa: CAVGTTEAFF
CDR3nt: TGCGCAGTGGGGACAACTGAAGCTTTCTTT
v_gene: TRBV5-1
abundance: few
j_gene: TRBJ1-1
d_gene: .
len: 10

CDR3aa: CSVEEGRRNGPGELFF
CDR3nt: TGCAGCGTTGAAGAAGGCAGACGTAATGGGCCCGGGGAGCTGTTTTTT
v_gene: TRBV29-1
abundance: many
j_gene: TRBJ2-2
d_gene: .
len: 16

CDR3aa: CASSLGDRGYNEQFF
CDR3nt: TGCGCCAGCAGCTTGGGGGACAGGGGTTACAATGAGCAGTTCTTC
v_gene: TRBV5-1
abundance: many
j_gene: TRBJ2-1
d_gene: TRBD1
len: 15

CDR3aa: CASSYYHRARGTEAFF
CDR3nt: TGTGCCAGCAGTTACTACCACAGGGCTCGGGGAACTGAAGCTTTCTTT
v_gene: TRBV6-5
abundance: many
j_gene: TRBJ1-1
d_gene: .
len: 16

CDR3aa: CASSQDRASGSYNEQFF
CDR3nt: TGCGCCAGCAGCCAAGATAGGGCTAGCGGATCCTACAATGAGCAGTTCTTC
v_gene: TRBV4-3
abundance: many
j_gene: TRBJ2-1
d_gene: TRBD2
len: 17

CDR3aa: CASSPAGTGHEQYF
CDR3nt: TGTGCCAGCAGCCCCGCCGGGACAGGGCACGAGCAGTACTTC
v_gene: TRBV3-1
abundance: .
j_gene: TRBJ2-7
d_gene: TRBD1
len: 14

CDR3aa: CASSAYAGDSYEQYF
CDR3nt: TGTGCCAGCAGCGCCTACGCGGGAGACTCCTACGAGCAGTACTTC
v_gene: TRBV9
abundance: many
j_gene: TRBJ2-7
d_gene: TRBD2
len: 15

CDR3aa: CAISESFVRVTEAFF
CDR3nt: TGTGCCATCAGTGAGTCCTTTGTACGGGTAACTGAAGCTTTCTTT
v_gene: TRBV10-3
abundance: once
j_gene: TRBJ1-1
d_gene: .
len: 15